This T cell receptor (beta chain) is drawn from a study of blood T cell repertoires in COVID-19. Whole-study context: Collection of acute and convalescent COVID-19 samples took place in the United States, Italy and Spain. T cells, B-cell-depleted T cells, or PBMCs supplied cDNA or gDNA.

The CDR3 spans 18 residues. The V gene end was trimmed by 4 bases and the J gene end by 0 bases; junction bases not matched to a gene: 9. Looked up from germline, CDR1 is SGHTA and CDR2 is FQGNSA. Source study methods: Reference gene primer amplification in the assay estimated nucleated cell counts. Repertoires were generated with immunoSEQ multiplex PCR, while TCRdb's copy carries only in-frame clones and drops some. V, J and clone size are those of that table, while D and trimming were read from the DNA. The sample includes about 80,000 clones, roughly 86% of them seen just once. The source is a man in his 60s with acute or convalescent COVID-19. The chain couples TRBV7-2 to TRBJ2-3, with 11 bases fitting TRBD2. What was sequenced was peripheral blood. This CDR3 reads CASSYVGLAGGSTDTQYF. DNA for the CDR3: TGTGCCAGCAGCTATGTGGGGCTAGCGGGGGGTAGCACAGATACGCAGTATTTT.